Listed below are T cell receptor beta chains from one sample, sequenced in a study of shared clonotypes between healthy human individuals. The data were produced by immunoSEQ multiplex PCR, yet TCRdb's version contains in-frame clones alone and is incomplete. The table shows about 680,000 clones, with approximately 73% occurring only once. Material for sequencing was memory CD4+ T cells sorted from blood. These TCRs come from a woman aged 25 to 39 in good health. Each CDR3 is given with its conserved first and last residue. Fields, in order: clone size, V gene, J gene, D gene, CDR3 protein, CDR3 DNA. D genes are given only for firm matches. A clone size is listed for some rows: how often the clone was seen (once, few, many), or a class if it is expanded.

-	TRBV5-4	TRBJ2-7	TRBD1	CASSLGGTGGHEQYF	TGTGCCAGCAGCTTGGGGGGGACAGGGGGCCACGAGCAGTACTTC
-	TRBV5-4	TRBJ1-1	-	CASSLGGGRTEAFF	TGTGCCAGCAGCTTGGGGGGAGGGCGAACTGAAGCTTTCTTT
-	TRBV27	TRBJ2-3	TRBD2	CASSLGLAGGTDTQYF	TGTGCCAGCAGTTTGGGACTAGCGGGAGGGACAGATACGCAGTATTTT
-	TRBV5-1	TRBJ1-2	TRBD1	CASSPQIRTGERSGYTF	TGCGCCAGCAGCCCGCAAATCCGGACAGGGGAGAGGAGTGGCTACACCTTC
once	TRBV7-6	TRBJ2-3	-	CASSSGRFQYF	TGTGCCAGCAGCTCGGGACGTTTTCAGTATTTT
few	TRBV27	TRBJ2-5	-	CASSLKATGFKDQYF	TGTGCCAGCAGTTTGAAAGCCACAGGGTTTAAAGACCAGTACTTC
-	TRBV5-5	TRBJ2-1	-	CASTGINNEQFF	TGTGCCAGCACGGGCATTAACAATGAGCAGTTCTTC
-	TRBV19	TRBJ2-5	-	CASSMRADKETQYF	TGTGCCAGTAGTATGCGGGCAGATAAAGAGACCCAGTACTTC
-	TRBV6-5	TRBJ2-1	TRBD1	CASSYRDRMYNEQFF	TGTGCCAGCAGTTACCGGGACAGGATGTACAATGAGCAGTTCTTC
many	TRBV2	TRBJ2-1	-	CASTLARVEQFF	TGTGCCAGCACCCTAGCAAGGGTGGAGCAGTTCTTC
-	TRBV6-1	TRBJ2-7	-	CASSERGAEEQYF	TGTGCCAGCAGTGAAAGGGGGGCGGAGGAGCAGTACTTC
once	TRBV19	TRBJ1-2	-	CASSISQAPYGYTF	TGTGCCAGTAGTATCTCCCAGGCCCCCTATGGCTACACCTTC
once	TRBV15	TRBJ2-7	-	CATSRRAGDYEQYF	TGTGCCACCAGCCGTAGGGCAGGGGATTACGAGCAGTACTTC
-	TRBV9	TRBJ2-3	TRBD2	CASSVASLAGARDTQYF	TGTGCCAGCAGCGTAGCTTCACTAGCGGGAGCAAGAGATACGCAGTATTTT
few	TRBV28	TRBJ1-5	-	CASTSLFRDGDQPQHF	TGTGCCAGCACCTCCCTCTTTCGGGATGGCGATCAGCCCCAGCATTTT
-	TRBV4-1	TRBJ2-3	TRBD2	CASSHGAGEGTDTQYF	TGCGCCAGCAGCCACGGAGCGGGAGAGGGTACAGATACGCAGTATTTT
-	TRBV5-4	TRBJ2-7	TRBD1	CASREVGQGIHEQYF	TGTGCCAGCCGGGAAGTAGGACAGGGAATCCACGAGCAGTACTTC
-	TRBV14	TRBJ2-7	-	CASSQVRDGSYEQYF	TGTGCCAGCAGCCAAGTCCGGGACGGGAGCTACGAGCAGTACTTC
-	TRBV5-1	TRBJ2-7	-	CASSLASLYEQYF	TGCGCCAGCAGCTTGGCCAGCCTCTACGAGCAGTACTTC
-	TRBV2	TRBJ1-2	-	CASSQGGSYGYTF	TGTGCCAGCAGTCAAGGTGGTTCCTATGGCTACACCTTC
-	TRBV28	TRBJ2-7	-	CASRTHYEQYF	TGTGCCAGCAGGACCCACTACGAGCAGTACTTC
-	TRBV7-2	TRBJ2-5	-	CASSSGKWGETQYF	TGTGCCAGCAGCTCAGGGAAGTGGGGAGAGACCCAGTACTTC
-	TRBV2	TRBJ1-4	-	CASSVSGVEEKLFF	TGTGCCAGCAGTGTATCAGGGGTAGAAGAAAAACTGTTTTTT
-	TRBV6-1	TRBJ2-7	TRBD1	CASSEDRGLDEQYF	TGTGCCAGCAGTGAAGACAGGGGGCTCGACGAGCAGTACTTC
few	TRBV28	TRBJ2-3	TRBD2	CASSLPGLAGEDTQYF	TGTGCCAGCAGTCTACCGGGACTAGCGGGAGAAGATACGCAGTATTTT
-	TRBV28	TRBJ2-7	-	CASSPQWRAGEQYF	TGTGCCAGCAGTCCCCAGTGGAGGGCAGGCGAGCAGTACTTC
few	TRBV15	TRBJ2-7	-	CATSRPGTSPEGEQYF	TGTGCCACCAGCAGACCCGGGACATCCCCGGAGGGCGAGCAGTACTTC
-	TRBV7-2	TRBJ2-1	TRBD2	CASSLVGTSGRGEQFF	TGTGCCAGCAGCTTAGTCGGGACTAGCGGGAGAGGTGAGCAGTTCTTC
-	TRBV27	TRBJ2-7	TRBD1	CASSSDRGFGYEQYF	TGTGCCAGCAGTTCGGACAGGGGGTTTGGTTACGAGCAGTACTTC
few	TRBV7-8	TRBJ1-5	-	CASSPSRGDGNQPQHF	TGTGCCAGCAGCCCCAGCAGGGGAGATGGCAATCAGCCCCAGCATTTT
-	TRBV7-9	TRBJ2-7	TRBD1	CASSPSGTGNYEQYF	TGTGCCAGCAGCCCATCCGGGACAGGCAACTACGAGCAGTACTTC
-	TRBV27	TRBJ1-1	-	CASTPGGWGTEAFF	TGTGCCAGCACCCCTGGTGGCTGGGGCACTGAAGCTTTCTTT